The next 17 T cell receptor beta chains were all read from a single sample in a study of cytomegalovirus exposure and HLA in healthy donors. The PCR ran on 60 Vbeta and 13 Jbeta primers. Generated by immunoSEQ multiplex PCR, the TCRdb table keeps only in-frame clones and is missing some. The sample contains around 190,000 clones, about nine tenths of which appear only once. Sample: PBMCs. Receptors originate from a boy aged 2 to 9 in good health and CMV-seronegative.

The chain recombines TRBV6-1 with TRBJ2-5; D is undetermined. V was pared by 2 bases and J by 5 bases, with 12 bases between. The CDR3 extends over 14 amino acids. Germline V gives CDR1 MNHNS, CDR2 SASEGT. CDR3 sequence (DNA): TGTGCCAGCAGTGAACTAGTTGGCTGGGAGACCCAGTACTTC. Amino acid sequence: CASSELVGWETQYF.

CDR3 coding DNA: TGTGCCATCAGCGGACAGGGAAGTTACGAGCAGTACTTC. Protein sequence: CAISGQGSYEQYF. The chain is built from TRBV10-3 and TRBJ2-5; TRBD1 matches at 8 bases. The J call may not be correct, given that the DNA end is closer to TRBJ2-7. Looked up from germline, CDR1 is ENHRY and CDR2 is SYGVKD. There are 13 residues in the CDR3.

CDR3 coding DNA: TGTGCCAGCAGCGTCGGGGGGGCGATCTACGAGCAGTACTTC. As protein: CASSVGGAIYEQYF. V gene TRBV9 combines with J gene TRBJ2-7; TRBD2 aligns across 8 bases. With V trimmed by 2 bases and J by 3 bases, 4 bases remained unmatched. Per the germline V gene, CDR1 is SGDLS and CDR2 is YYNGEE. CDR3 length: 14 amino acids. The full variable domain, rest sourced from reference TRBV9 and TRBJ2-7, is DSGVTQTPKHLITATGQRVTLRCSPRSGDLSVYWYQQSLDQGLQFLIQYYNGEERAKGNILERFSAQQFPDLHSELNLSSLELGDSALYFCASSVGGAIYEQYFGPGTRLTVT.

This clone was found a few times. The chain links TRBV5-1 to TRBJ1-4; D is unclear. The germline CDR1 and CDR2 sequences are SGHRS and YFSETQ. V was cut by 0 bases and J by 8 bases, with 8 bases left in between. The CDR3 totals 13 residues. The CDR3 nucleotides are TGCGCCAGCAGCTTGGTGGTTGAGGAAAAACTGTTTTTT. It yields the protein CASSLVVEEKLFF.

This clone was detected only once. V gene TRBV6-6 combines with J gene TRBJ2-3; 9 nucleotides line up with TRBD2. J gave up 6 bases and V 0 bases, and 7 bases lay outside the gene matches. CDR3 size: 16 residues. Per the germline V gene, CDR1 is MNHNY and CDR2 is SVGAGI (reference sequence). CDR3 nucleotides: TGTGCCAGCAGTTACTCGAAGGCGGGAGGGGGGGATACGCAGTATTTT. Encoded protein: CASSYSKAGGGDTQYF.

A single count supports this clone. As DNA, the CDR3 is TGTGCCAGTACAGGGGAGTTGTCCTACGAGCAGTACTTC. This sequence encodes CASTGELSYEQYF. The chain is built from TRBV18 and TRBJ2-7, with 7 bases lining up with TRBD1. CDR1 KGHSH and CDR2 LQKENI come from the germline V gene. Trimming removed 9 bases from V and 1 base from J; junction bases left unmatched: 6. This CDR3 is 13 amino acids long. Complete variable domain (other parts from reference TRBV18 and TRBJ2-7): NAGVMQNPRHLVRRRGQEARLRCSPMKGHSHVYWYRQLPEEGLKFMVYLQKENIIDESGMPKERFSAEFPKEGPSILRIQQVVRGDSAAYFCASTGELSYEQYFGPGTRLTVT.

The CDR3 sequence is CASAPQGSGTLKGEQYF. The CDR3, as DNA: TGTGCCAGTGCCCCCCAGGGTTCAGGCACCCTCAAAGGCGAGCAGTACTTC. V gene TRBV19 combines with J gene TRBJ2-7; tentative D call: TRBD1 (5 bases). Germline CDR1 LNHDA, CDR2 SQIVND (reference sequence). The germline V and J ends were trimmed by 8 bases and 6 bases, with 29 bases remaining between them. This CDR3 has 17 amino acids.

This clone has more than one count but fewer than ten. V usage is TRBV28 and J usage is TRBJ1-5; 7 bases match TRBD1. The CDR3 loop spans 16 amino acids. CDR1 MDHEN and CDR2 SYDVKM come from the germline V gene. The trim removed 6 bases at V and 2 bases at J, leaving 10 bases unmatched. The CDR3 DNA sequence: TGTGCCAGCAGCCCTACGACAGGGATGGGCAATCAGCCCCAGCATTTT. Translation gives CASSPTTGMGNQPQHF. The variable domain in full, with the rest retrieved from reference TRBV28 and TRBJ1-5, is DVKVTQSSRYLVKRTGEKVFLECVQDMDHENMFWYRQDPGLGLRLIYFSYDVKMKEKGDIPEGYSVSREKKERFSLILESASTNQTSMYLCASSPTTGMGNQPQHFGDGTRLSIL.

This chain uses TRBV28 with TRBJ2-3, with TRBD2 matching over 11 bases. In germline, CDR1 is MDHEN, CDR2 SYDVKM. V was clipped by 4 bases and J by 0 bases; unmatched bases: 18. The CDR3 spans 21 residues. The CDR3 loop reads CASSYPLERPGLAESTDTQYF. CDR3 DNA: TGTGCCAGCAGTTACCCCCTGGAAAGGCCGGGACTAGCGGAAAGCACAGATACGCAGTATTTT.

This sequence joins TRBV9 and TRBJ2-7; the D is unclear. Trimming took off 3 bases at V and 3 bases at J, with 19 bases between the two ends. The CDR3 has 16 residues. Germline V gene sequence: CDR1 SGDLS, CDR2 YYNGEE. CDR3 region: CASSALGTGPNYEQYF. In DNA, the CDR3 is TGTGCCAGCAGCGCCCTTGGAACGGGTCCCAACTACGAGCAGTACTTC.

The chain combines TRBV10-3 with TRBJ1-2, with D possibly TRBD1 on 6 matching bases. CDR1 and CDR2 (germline): ENHRY, SYGVKD. The CDR3 runs 15 residues. V was clipped by 6 bases and J by 2 bases, with 16 bases between them. The CDR3 nucleotides are TGTGCCATCAGCCCACGGGACACCTCCAACTATGGCTACACCTTC. This translates into CAISPRDTSNYGYTF.

The J gene is TRBJ1-1, the V gene TRBV23-1; no clear D. TRBV23-1 is classed as an ORF, of uncertain function. V was pared by 7 bases and J by 4 bases, with 13 bases between. The CDR3 is 13 amino acids. CDR3 sequence (DNA): TGCGCCAGCACCCTGTTTAGGAGCACTGAAGCTTTCTTT. It is translated as CASTLFRSTEAFF.

The chain combines TRBV5-1 with TRBJ2-7, with unresolved D. V lost 4 bases and J lost 0, with 17 bases in between. There are 16 residues in the CDR3. Germline V gene data show CDR1 as SGHRS and CDR2 as YFSETQ. The CDR3 DNA reads TGCGCCAGCAGCCAGTCAGCCGACACCACCTCCTACGAGCAGTACTTC. Amino acids: CASSQSADTTSYEQYF.

This chain uses TRBV28 with TRBJ2-7, with D maybe TRBD1 (6 bases). V was pared by 2 bases and J by 4 bases, with 18 bases between. The CDR3 sequence is 16 residues long. The germline gives CDR1 MDHEN, CDR2 SYDVKM. The CDR3 is CASSLLPSRGLYEQYF. DNA for the CDR3: TGTGCCAGCAGTTTACTCCCCTCCAGGGGCCTATACGAGCAGTACTTC.

This chain joins TRBV11-2 and TRBJ1-5, with TRBD1 matching over 7 bases. The length of the CDR3 is 19 residues. Germline V gene lookup returns CDR1 SGHAT and CDR2 FQNNGV. After removal of 4 bases from V and 4 bases from J, the junction contained 19 bases not matched to a gene. The CDR3 sequence: CASSYQEDPQGRWNQPQHF. The CDR3 DNA is TGTGCCAGCAGCTATCAAGAGGATCCACAGGGGCGTTGGAATCAGCCCCAGCATTTT.

The genes are TRBV5-1 and TRBJ1-2, with D hard to call. The CDR3 spans 13 residues. Germline V gene sequence: CDR1 SGHRS, CDR2 YFSETQ. Deletions cut 4 bases from V and 8 bases from J, with 15 bases between. The CDR3: CASSATGLWGYTF. As DNA, the CDR3 is TGCGCCAGCAGCGCGACGGGATTGTGGGGCTACACCTTC.

The rearrangement uses TRBV9 and TRBJ2-5; possible D gene TRBD2, 5 bases. The end of the DNA aligns better with TRBJ2-7, so the J call may be wrong. CDR3 length equals 14 residues. Germline-derived CDR1 and CDR2 are SGDLS and YYNGEE. This CDR3 is CASSVGGSLSEQYF. For the CDR3, the DNA is TGTGCCAGCAGCGTAGGAGGGAGTCTCTCCGAGCAGTACTTC.